This entry concerns a single T cell receptor (beta chain). V lost 3 bases to trimming and J lost 4 bases, with 7 bases between them. The germline gives CDR1 MRHNA, CDR2 SNTAGT. The CDR3 runs 13 residues. This sample was taken from a study of cytomegalovirus exposure and HLA in healthy donors. Study information: Counted in an early data release were 85 million or so unique TCRs from HLA-typed donors.

The primer mix had 60 Vbeta and 13 Jbeta primers. Here immunoSEQ multiplex PCR was the method, and the copy in TCRdb shows in-frame clones only, minus some. The sample lists about 140,000 clones; approximately 83% were seen once. Sequencing used PBMCs. The gene calls are TRBV6-4 and TRBJ1-5; D unresolved. The sequence came from a man aged 35-49 years in good health and CMV-seropositive. This CDR3 is CASSEQSNQPQHF. CDR3 DNA: TGTGCCAGCAGTGAACAGTCAAATCAGCCCCAGCATTTT.